This T cell receptor beta chain was identified in a study of blood T cell repertoires in COVID-19. This CDR3 comprises 14 residues. Germline loops: CDR1 MNHEY, CDR2 SVGAGI. The V gene lost 5 bases and the J gene lost 5 bases, with 15 bases spanning the gap. Original methodology: Reference gene primers were amplified, and this amplification served to estimate nucleated cell counts. Assay: immunoSEQ multiplex PCR; the TCRdb copy retains only in-frame clones and omits some. V, J and clone size were drawn from that table, and D and trimming were deduced from the DNA. Among 450,000 to 500,000 clones listed, 70% to 90% were seen once.

The rearrangement links TRBV6-5 to TRBJ1-1, with D hard to call. The TCR was taken from a human donor in a cohort sampled during active COVID-19. The source material was peripheral blood. The CDR3 protein is CASSMGQIGTEAFF. In DNA form, the CDR3 reads TGTGCCAGCAGTATGGGTCAAATCGGGACTGAAGCTTTCTTT.